This paragraph covers one T cell receptor beta chain sequence. The target antigen is unknown. This record belongs to a study of T cell responses to AZD1222 COVID-19 vaccine. Overall study findings and caveats: Clonal diversity was possibly underestimated; the donors were predominantly white British and more often female. Nearly half of spike-specific TCRs reportedly go after variant regions that carry no mutations. Rises in breadth and depth of Spike-specific TCRs came after two AZD1222 doses.

Repertoires were generated with immunoSEQ multiplex PCR, while TCRdb's copy carries only in-frame clones and drops some. The table has 140,000 to 150,000 clones, approximately 85% seen once; the top ten hold about 5%. The V and J ends lost 2 bases and 0 bases respectively, with 7 bases between them. This CDR3 is built from 14 residues. The V gene's germline CDR1 is KGHSH and CDR2 LQKENI. The gene calls are TRBV18 and TRBJ1-2, with D unresolved. The specimen comprised peripheral blood, sampled 28 days after the second dose of the MenACWY control vaccine. The clonotype originates from an adult who received the MenACWY meningococcal vaccine as a control. The CDR3 loop is CASSPAEANYGYTF. CDR3 in DNA: TGTGCCAGCTCACCAGCAGAAGCTAACTATGGCTACACCTTC.